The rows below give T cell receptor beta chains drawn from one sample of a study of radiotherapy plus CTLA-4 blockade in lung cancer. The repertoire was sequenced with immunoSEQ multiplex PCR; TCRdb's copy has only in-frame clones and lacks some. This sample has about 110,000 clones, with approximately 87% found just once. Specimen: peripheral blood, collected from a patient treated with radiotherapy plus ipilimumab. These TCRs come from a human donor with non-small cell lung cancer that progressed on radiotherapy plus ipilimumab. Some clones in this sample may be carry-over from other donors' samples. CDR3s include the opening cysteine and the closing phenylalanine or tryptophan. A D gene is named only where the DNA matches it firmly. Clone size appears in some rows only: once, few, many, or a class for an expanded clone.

DNA: TGTGCCAGCAGTGCGGGACAGGGCTATGAAAAACTGTTTTTT
CDR3: CASSAGQGYEKLFF
D: TRBD1
V: TRBV2
J: TRBJ1-4
size: .

DNA: TGTGCCAGCAGCCAAACGGACAGGGACTACGAGCAGTACTTC
CDR3: CASSQTDRDYEQYF
D: TRBD1
V: TRBV5-4
J: TRBJ2-7
size: .

DNA: TGTGCCAGCAGCCGCCCTCGGACAGGGGACGGGGAAGCTTTCTTT
CDR3: CASSRPRTGDGEAFF
D: TRBD1
V: TRBV6-5
J: TRBJ1-1
size: .

DNA: TGTGCCAGCAGCTTGCAATCATTGGGGCCAGATACGCAGTATTTT
CDR3: CASSLQSLGPDTQYF
D: .
V: TRBV5-4
J: TRBJ2-3
size: .

DNA: TGTGCCAGCAGTGACTCTTGGGGGGTCGATGAGCAGTTCTTC
CDR3: CASSDSWGVDEQFF
D: .
V: TRBV6-4
J: TRBJ2-1
size: .

DNA: TGTGCCAGCAGCCTAAAGCAGGGGGCAGGCACTGGAAACACCATATATTTT
CDR3: CASSLKQGAGTGNTIYF
D: TRBD1
V: TRBV4-2
J: TRBJ1-3
size: .

DNA: TGTGCCAGCAGCTTAGAATTCCGGACAGGGGGAACAGATACGCAGTATTTT
CDR3: CASSLEFRTGGTDTQYF
D: TRBD1
V: TRBV7-2
J: TRBJ2-3
size: .

DNA: TGTGCCAGCAGCGACTACTCTAGCACAGATACGCAGTATTTT
CDR3: CASSDYSSTDTQYF
D: .
V: TRBV9
J: TRBJ2-3
size: .

DNA: TGTGCCAGCAGTTATCTGACCGGGTCCCCCTCCTACGAGCAGTACTTC
CDR3: CASSYLTGSPSYEQYF
D: .
V: TRBV6-6
J: TRBJ2-7
size: .

DNA: TGCGCCAGCAGCCAAGATTACAGGGACAATCAGCCCCAGCATTTT
CDR3: CASSQDYRDNQPQHF
D: .
V: TRBV4-3
J: TRBJ1-5
size: .

DNA: TGTGCCAGCAGCTTCTGGACAGCTAACTATGGCTACACCTTC
CDR3: CASSFWTANYGYTF
D: .
V: TRBV5-6
J: TRBJ1-2
size: once

DNA: TGTGCCAGCAGCTTCGGCGGGGATACGCGGGTACAGACCCAGTACTTC
CDR3: CASSFGGDTRVQTQYF
D: .
V: TRBV11-2
J: TRBJ2-5
size: .

DNA: TGTGCCACCAGCAGTTTAATCGGTGAGCAGTTCTTC
CDR3: CATSSLIGEQFF
D: .
V: TRBV15
J: TRBJ2-1
size: .

DNA: TGTGCCAGCAGCAACAACGTCTACGAGCAGTACTTC
CDR3: CASSNNVYEQYF
D: .
V: TRBV9
J: TRBJ2-7
size: .

DNA: TGTGCCAGCAGCTTTGACAGAGGAAATGAAAAACTGTTTTTT
CDR3: CASSFDRGNEKLFF
D: .
V: TRBV5-4
J: TRBJ1-4
size: once

DNA: TGCGCCAGCAGCTTTTCCCAGACAGGCCACTATGGCTACACCTTC
CDR3: CASSFSQTGHYGYTF
D: .
V: TRBV5-1
J: TRBJ1-2
size: .

DNA: TGTGCCAGCAGTCCCCGGGGCAGCAATCAGCCCCAGCATTTT
CDR3: CASSPRGSNQPQHF
D: .
V: TRBV6-5
J: TRBJ1-5
size: few

DNA: TGCGCCAGCAGCTTGGGTCCAGTAGTGGGCCACGAGCAGTACTTC
CDR3: CASSLGPVVGHEQYF
D: .
V: TRBV5-1
J: TRBJ2-7
size: .

DNA: TGTGCCAGCAGCTTGGACAGGCTCGCCCTGATAAATGGCTACACCTTC
CDR3: CASSLDRLALINGYTF
D: .
V: TRBV5-8
J: TRBJ1-2
size: .

DNA: TGTGCCAGCTCATCTACGGGACAGACAACAGATACGCAGTATTTT
CDR3: CASSSTGQTTDTQYF
D: TRBD1
V: TRBV18
J: TRBJ2-3
size: once

DNA: TGCGCCAGCAGCCAAACAGGGTTGGTTAACACTGAAGCTTTCTTT
CDR3: CASSQTGLVNTEAFF
D: .
V: TRBV4-1
J: TRBJ1-1
size: once

DNA: TGTGCCAGCAGCCCCACCCCCGAAGCTTGGGTTAGCAATGAGCAGTTCTTC
CDR3: CASSPTPEAWVSNEQFF
D: .
V: TRBV7-3
J: TRBJ2-1
size: .

DNA: TGTGCCAGTTCTACTAGATCAGGGAACACTGAAGCTTTCTTT
CDR3: CASSTRSGNTEAFF
D: .
V: TRBV6-5
J: TRBJ1-1
size: .

DNA: TGTGCCAGCAGTCGACAATTCCTTGGGCAGACCCAGTACTTC
CDR3: CASSRQFLGQTQYF
D: .
V: TRBV2
J: TRBJ2-5
size: .

DNA: TGTGCCTGGAGTGTTGGACTAGCGGACCAAGAGACCCAGTACTTC
CDR3: CAWSVGLADQETQYF
D: TRBD2
V: TRBV30
J: TRBJ2-5
size: .

DNA: TGTGCCAGCACCACATTTCAGGGGGGCAATCAGCCCCAGCATTTT
CDR3: CASTTFQGGNQPQHF
D: TRBD1
V: TRBV27
J: TRBJ1-5
size: .

DNA: TGTGCCAGCAGCTTAGCGGGGGTCTCCTACAATGAGCAGTTCTTC
CDR3: CASSLAGVSYNEQFF
D: TRBD2
V: TRBV6-4
J: TRBJ2-1
size: .

DNA: TGCGCCAGCAGCTTGTCGGGGGGAACGAACACCGGGGAGCTGTTTTTT
CDR3: CASSLSGGTNTGELFF
D: TRBD2
V: TRBV5-1
J: TRBJ2-2
size: .

DNA: TGTGCCAGCTCACAGGACAGGGAAGGCAATCAGCCCCAGCATTTT
CDR3: CASSQDREGNQPQHF
D: TRBD1
V: TRBV18
J: TRBJ1-5
size: .

DNA: TGTGCCTGGAGCCCCGTTGGGGTGCCGAGATCGGAGCAGTTCTTC
CDR3: CAWSPVGVPRSEQFF
D: .
V: TRBV30
J: TRBJ2-1
size: .

DNA: TGTGCCAGCAGCAGTTACAGGGTAATGAACTATGGCTACACCTTC
CDR3: CASSSYRVMNYGYTF
D: .
V: TRBV7-2
J: TRBJ1-2
size: .

DNA: TGCGCCAGCAGCCAACCGACAGCGGAAGTGACTGAAGCTTTCTTT
CDR3: CASSQPTAEVTEAFF
D: .
V: TRBV4-3
J: TRBJ1-1
size: .

DNA: TGTGCCAGCAGTTACGGGGCTAGGGGAGATCAGCCCCAGCATTTT
CDR3: CASSYGARGDQPQHF
D: .
V: TRBV6-5
J: TRBJ1-5
size: .